This T cell receptor beta chain derives from a study of identical twins. The V and J ends lost 3 bases and 7 bases respectively, with 9 bases between them. The CDR3 consists of 12 residues. The table lists this clonotype with many counts. Each CDR3 protein gets one entry after TCRdb re-called the 5' RACE reads with MiXCR. The table shows around 650,000 distinct CDR3 sequences, with under 8.5% occurring only once. These sequences were also reported in another study, on yellow fever vaccine responses in identical twins.

J is TRBJ1-1 and V is TRBV12-3 or TRBV12-4; no reliable D call. The TCR originated in a woman between 18 and 30 years old in good health. The source material was PBMCs. For the CDR3, the DNA is TGTGCCAGCAGTTTCTATCAGCTTGAAGCTTTCTTT. Its translation: CASSFYQLEAFF.